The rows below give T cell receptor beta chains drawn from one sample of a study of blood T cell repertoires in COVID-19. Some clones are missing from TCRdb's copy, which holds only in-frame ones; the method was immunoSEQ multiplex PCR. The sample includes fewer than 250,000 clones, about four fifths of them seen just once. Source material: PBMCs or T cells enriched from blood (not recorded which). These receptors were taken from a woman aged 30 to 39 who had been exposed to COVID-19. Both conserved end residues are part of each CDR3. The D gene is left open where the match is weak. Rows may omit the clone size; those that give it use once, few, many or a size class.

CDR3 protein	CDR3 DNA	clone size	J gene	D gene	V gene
CASRGQGSTGELFF	TGTGCCAGTAGAGGACAGGGGTCCACCGGGGAGCTGTTTTTT	.	TRBJ2-2	TRBD1	TRBV19
CASSRDREGGYTF	TGTGCCAGCAGCCGGGACAGGGAAGGTGGCTACACCTTC	.	TRBJ1-2	TRBD1	TRBV5-4
CASSLTGDSYEQYF	TGCGCCAGCAGCTTGACAGGGGACTCCTACGAGCAGTACTTC	.	TRBJ2-7	TRBD1	TRBV5-1
CASSTGVYGYTF	TGTGCCAGCAGCACCGGGGTCTATGGCTACACCTTC	.	TRBJ1-2	.	TRBV5-6
CASSSKTGELYGYTF	TGTGCCAGCAGCTCTAAGACAGGGGAACTCTATGGCTACACCTTC	.	TRBJ1-2	TRBD1	TRBV5-6
CASSLIGLGKETQYF	TGTGCCAGCAGCTTAATAGGACTAGGAAAAGAGACCCAGTACTTC	.	TRBJ2-5	TRBD2	TRBV7-9
CASSSYRGDRKRDHTDTQYF	TGCGCCAGCAGCTCCTACAGGGGCGACAGAAAACGGGACCACACAGATACGCAGTATTTT	.	TRBJ2-3	TRBD1	TRBV5-1
CASSSKSRATNEKLFF	TGTGCCAGCAGTTCCAAATCCAGGGCAACTAATGAAAAACTGTTTTTT	.	TRBJ1-4	.	TRBV7-9
CASPGRSPLHF	TGTGCCAGCCCAGGGCGATCACCCCTCCACTTT	.	TRBJ1-6	.	TRBV5-5
CASSRRGAHGYTF	TGTGCCAGCAGCCGGCGGGGGGCTCATGGCTACACCTTC	.	TRBJ1-2	.	TRBV14
CASSLRLAANGETQYF	TGTGCCAGCAGCTTACGGCTCGCGGCCAACGGAGAGACCCAGTACTTC	.	TRBJ2-5	.	TRBV7-3
CASSYWVQGEQYF	TGTGCCAGCAGTTACTGGGTTCAGGGGGAGCAGTACTTC	.	TRBJ2-7	.	TRBV6-5
CASSSSGTGFRNTIYF	TGTGCCAGCAGCTCCTCCGGGACAGGGTTTAGGAACACCATATATTTT	few	TRBJ1-3	TRBD1	TRBV13
CASSQPLSTEAFF	TGTGCCAGCAGCCAACCTCTGAGCACTGAAGCTTTCTTT	.	TRBJ1-1	.	TRBV3-1/TRBV3-2
CASSNRAGGTEAFF	TGTGCCAGCAGCAACAGGGCCGGTGGAACTGAAGCTTTCTTT	.	TRBJ1-1	.	TRBV7-9
CASSSRDSYNEQFF	TGTGCCAGCAGCTCCCGGGACTCCTACAATGAGCAGTTCTTC	once	TRBJ2-1	.	TRBV7-6
CASRTGMNTEAFF	TGTGCCAGTCGGACTGGGATGAACACTGAAGCTTTCTTT	.	TRBJ1-1	.	TRBV6-5
CASGIGGATGELFF	TGTGCCAGTGGTATTGGGGGCGCCACCGGGGAGCTGTTTTTT	.	TRBJ2-2	.	TRBV7-3
CASTGARGANVLTF	TGTGCCAGCACAGGGGCGCGGGGGGCCAACGTCCTGACTTTC	.	TRBJ2-6	.	TRBV2
CAWSESVSYNEQFF	TGTGCCTGGAGTGAGAGCGTCTCCTACAATGAGCAGTTCTTC	.	TRBJ2-1	.	TRBV30
CASSKVCQGPDTIYF	TGTGCCAGCAGCAAAGTATGTCAGGGTCCGGACACCATATATTTT	.	TRBJ1-3	.	TRBV21-1
CASSLDLRGTGSYEQYF	TGTGCCAGCAGCTTAGATCTGCGCGGGACAGGGTCCTACGAGCAGTACTTC	.	TRBJ2-7	TRBD1	TRBV7-9
CASSLAGSRKFPPDTQYF	TGTGCCAGCAGCTTAGCCGGTTCCAGGAAATTCCCCCCAGATACGCAGTATTTT	.	TRBJ2-3	.	TRBV7-2
CASSQSGTSFGELFF	TGTGCCAGCAGCCAGTCCGGGACTAGCTTCGGGGAGCTGTTTTTT	.	TRBJ2-2	TRBD2	TRBV3-1/TRBV3-2
CSASDRRSSNYGYTF	TGCAGTGCTAGTGACAGGCGATCCTCTAACTATGGCTACACCTTC	.	TRBJ1-2	.	TRBV20-1
CASSLLGLAGGTETQYF	TGTGCCAGCTCACTTCTTGGACTAGCGGGGGGAACAGAGACCCAGTACTTC	.	TRBJ2-5	TRBD2	TRBV18
CSVVAGYGYTF	TGCAGCGTTGTGGCAGGCTATGGCTACACCTTC	.	TRBJ1-2	.	TRBV29-1
CATNREGISEQYF	TGTGCCACCAATCGGGAGGGTATTAGCGAGCAGTACTTC	.	TRBJ2-7	TRBD2	TRBV6-5
CASSLGGSGNTIYF	TGTGCCAGCAGTTTGGGAGGATCTGGAAACACCATATATTTT	.	TRBJ1-3	.	TRBV5-8
CASSYEDRDQPQHF	TGTGCCAGCAGTTACGAGGACAGAGATCAGCCCCAGCATTTT	.	TRBJ1-5	.	TRBV6-6
CASSLVRRDTQYF	TGTGCCAGCAGCTTAGTTCGGCGGGATACGCAGTATTTT	.	TRBJ2-3	.	TRBV7-2
CASSPDSNQPQHF	TGTGCCAGCAGTCCAGATAGCAATCAGCCCCAGCATTTT	.	TRBJ1-5	.	TRBV27
CASSLVGANSEAFF	TGTGCCAGCAGTTTAGTTGGGGCGAACTCTGAAGCTTTCTTT	.	TRBJ1-1	.	TRBV27
CASSLGTAWDEQYF	TGTGCCAGCAGCTTGGGGACAGCCTGGGACGAGCAGTACTTC	.	TRBJ2-7	.	TRBV5-6
CATSAGLISSGNTIYF	TGTGCCACCAGTGCCGGACTAATATCCTCTGGAAACACCATATATTTT	.	TRBJ1-3	.	TRBV24-1